These 22 T cell receptor beta chains share one sample of origin, sequenced in a study of CD8+CD57+ T cells in acquired aplastic anemia (dated by TCRdb to about 2018). The instrument was an Illumina HiSeq 2000. Genomic DNA served as template for TCR beta VDJ combination and CDR3 sequence profiling. TCRdb reworked the public reads: Q25 trimming with fastp, MiXCR clone assembly, productive beta chains retained. Identical CDR3 protein sequences are pooled into one entry, listed with their most common genes and DNA. This sample holds around 210,000 distinct CDR3 sequences; approximately 65% were observed only once. The ten largest clones represent roughly 64% of the sample. Patients chosen for sequencing had shown expansion of CD8+CD57+ cells by flow cytometry. Sequenced sample: sorted CD4+, CD8+, or CD8+CD57+ T cells (not recorded which) from PBMCs. The receptors were sampled from a human donor with aplastic anemia.

This chain joins TRBV29-1 and TRBJ1-3, with 7 bases that match TRBD1. The J segment lost 1 base and the V segment lost 0 bases, leaving 3 bases of the junction unmatched. In germline, CDR1 is SQVTM, CDR2 ANQGSEA. The CDR3 spans 15 residues. The CDR3 is CSVEERGLSGNTIYF. CDR3 DNA sequence: TGCAGCGTTGAAGAGAGGGGGCTTTCTGGAAACACCATATATTTT.

This sequence joins TRBV3-1 and TRBJ1-3, with unresolved D. The CDR3 consists of 15 residues. The V gene's germline CDR1 is LGHDT and CDR2 YNNKEL (reference sequence). Trimming took off 1 base at V and 3 bases at J, with 10 bases between the two ends. The CDR3 nucleotides are TGTGCCAGCAGCCAAGGTGCTGCGGTTGGAAACACCATATATTTT. This sequence encodes CASSQGAAVGNTIYF.

This clonotype was observed many times. This rearrangement joins TRBV11-2 to TRBJ1-2, with D hard to call. Trimming took off 4 bases at V and 2 bases at J, with 8 bases between the two ends. Germline values: CDR1 SGHAT, CDR2 FQNNGV. The CDR3 has 13 amino acids. The CDR3 DNA is TGTGCCAGCAGCTCGGAAGGGAACTATGGCTACACCTTC. Translation: CASSSEGNYGYTF.

The gene calls are TRBV10-3 and TRBJ2-1; 8 bases are a match to TRBD2. The CDR3 is made up of 13 amino acids. From germline, CDR1 is ENHRY and CDR2 SYGVKD. V gave up 10 bases and J gave up 6 bases; unmatched junction bases: 8. CDR3 DNA: TGTGCCACCGGGGGGGGTAGGAGCAATGAGCAGTTCTTC. Amino acid sequence: CATGGGRSNEQFF.

The chain couples TRBV19 to TRBJ2-7; possibly TRBD2 for D (7 bases). CDR3 length equals 14 residues. V gave up 9 bases and J gave up 4 bases, with 19 bases separating them. Germline CDR1 is LNHDA and CDR2 is SQIVND (reference sequence). CDR3 nucleotides: TGTGCCAGCAGCCGCCTACAGGGAGGGTACGAGCAGTACTTC. It yields the protein CASSRLQGGYEQYF.

CDR3 sequence: CSATIQGGLAEQLNTQYF. The CDR3 nucleotides read TGCAGTGCCACGATACAGGGGGGACTAGCAGAACAGTTGAATACGCAGTATTTT. J is TRBJ2-3 and V is TRBV20-1; TRBD2 might be the D (9 bases). Germline lookup yields CDR1 DFQATT and CDR2 SNEGSKA (reference sequence). The CDR3 is made up of 18 amino acids. The V and J ends lost 6 bases and 7 bases respectively, with 32 bases between them.

The chain recombines TRBV29-1 with TRBJ1-2; no firm D call. The CDR3 is made up of 10 amino acids. Germline CDR1 is SQVTM and CDR2 is ANQGSEA. Trimming cost V 5 bases and J 7 bases, with 8 bases left between them. This CDR3 is CSVLHGGYTF. For the CDR3, the DNA is TGCAGCGTTCTACACGGTGGCTACACCTTC.

The rearrangement links TRBV7-9 to TRBJ2-3; possible D gene TRBD1, 6 bases. CDR1 is SEHNR and CDR2 is FQNEAQ in the germline V gene (reference sequence). This CDR3 is built from 17 residues. The V gene lost 6 bases and the J gene lost 1 base, with 20 bases spanning the gap. This CDR3 is CASSMVAGVFGTDTQYF. In nucleotides, the CDR3 is TGTGCCAGCAGTATGGTGGCAGGGGTTTTTGGCACAGATACGCAGTATTTT.

This rearrangement joins TRBV7-8 to TRBJ1-2; no clear D gene. With 6 bases removed from V and 0 bases from J, the gap between germline ends came to 8 bases. Germline CDR1 reads SGHVS; CDR2 reads FQNEAQ. The CDR3 has 13 residues. The chain's CDR3 is CASRGPANYGYTF. CDR3 in DNA: TGTGCCAGCAGAGGCCCCGCTAACTATGGCTACACCTTC.

This clonotype was detected only a few times. The chain links TRBV7-3 to TRBJ2-1, with a weak D call TRBD2 (6 bases). CDR3 length: 14 amino acids. The V gene's germline CDR1 is SGHTA and CDR2 FQGTGA. Trimming took off 9 bases at V and 8 bases at J, with 20 bases between the two ends. The CDR3 DNA reads as TGTGCCAGTACCGTAGCGGTAGGCGGTCATGAGCAGTTCTTC. Protein product: CASTVAVGGHEQFF.

This clonotype came up many times. The chain uses TRBV20-1 and TRBJ2-7; TRBD1 agrees at 7 bases. The junction had 9 bases not matched to a gene; V was cut back by 3 bases and J by 4 bases. The germline gives CDR1 DFQATT, CDR2 SNEGSKA (reference sequence). The CDR3 contains 14 residues. The CDR3 DNA reads as TGCAGTGCTAGGTCCGACAGGGAATTGTACGAGCAGTACTTC. Its protein product is CSARSDRELYEQYF.

Many counts were recorded for this clonotype. The V and J genes are TRBV2 and TRBJ1-5; D unclear. The CDR3 consists of 14 residues. Trimming cost V 4 bases and J 0 bases, with 7 bases left between them. Per germline, CDR1 SNHLY and CDR2 FYNNEI. The CDR3 loop reads CASSARYSNQPQHF. The DNA for the CDR3 is TGTGCCAGCAGTGCCCGGTATAGCAATCAGCCCCAGCATTTT.

This clonotype came up a few times. The chain has TRBV5-1 and TRBJ1-4; D unclear. Trimming took off 0 bases at V and 8 bases at J, with 14 bases between the two ends. In germline, CDR1 is SGHRS, CDR2 YFSETQ. The CDR3 contains 15 residues. Here the CDR3 reads CASSLVDRKDEKLFF. Here the CDR3 DNA reads TGCGCCAGCAGCTTGGTTGATAGGAAGGACGAAAAACTGTTTTTT.

The chain recombines TRBV9 with TRBJ2-2; TRBD2 might be the D (5 bases). Germline CDR1 reads SGDLS; CDR2 reads YYNGEE. CDR3 length: 12 residues. The V end was cut by 3 bases, the J end by 7 bases, with 7 bases between. The CDR3 DNA reads as TGTGCCAGCAGCGCCACTAGCGGGGAGCTGTTTTTT. This gives the protein CASSATSGELFF.

This rearrangement joins TRBV20-1 to TRBJ1-1; D gene unclear. This CDR3 has 12 residues. V lost 5 bases, J lost 5 bases, and 12 bases lay in between. The germline CDR1 and CDR2 sequences are DFQATT and SNEGSKA (reference sequence). This chain's CDR3 is CSAPFRGTEAFF. CDR3 sequence (DNA): TGCAGTGCTCCATTTAGAGGGACTGAAGCTTTCTTT.

This clonotype has ten or more counts. The rearrangement joins TRBV7-3 to TRBJ2-1, with TRBD1 matching over 7 bases. In germline, CDR1 is SGHTA, CDR2 FQGTGA. The trim removed 4 bases at V and 8 bases at J, leaving 5 bases unmatched. The CDR3 is made up of 13 amino acids. The DNA of the CDR3 is TGTGCCAGCAGCTCTACAGGGGTTGATGAGCAGTTCTTC. Its protein is CASSSTGVDEQFF.

The J gene is TRBJ1-1, the V gene TRBV20-1; perhaps TRBD1 as D (6 bases). The V gene lost 4 bases and the J gene lost 0 bases, with 15 bases spanning the gap. From germline, CDR1 is DFQATT and CDR2 SNEGSKA (reference sequence). This CDR3 region has 15 residues. The CDR3 DNA follows: TGCAGTGCTACAGGGGTGGGGGGCTTGAACACTGAAGCTTTCTTT. Translated, it gives CSATGVGGLNTEAFF.

This clonotype was seen only once. This chain joins TRBV5-1 and TRBJ1-4; TRBD1 matches 7 bases. CDR1 SGHRS and CDR2 YFSETQ come from the germline V gene. The V segment lost 5 bases and the J segment 8 bases; nucleotides outside the gene matches: 15. The CDR3 sequence is 16 residues long. CDR3 DNA sequence: TGCGCCAGCAGTCGGGACAGCGGCCGGCTTGGGGAAAAACTGTTTTTT. It encodes CASSRDSGRLGEKLFF.

J is TRBJ2-2 and V is TRBV27; 8 bases match TRBD1. CDR1 is MNHEY and CDR2 is SMNVEV in the germline V gene (reference sequence). With V trimmed by 6 bases and J by 1 base, 7 bases remained unmatched. This CDR3 is 16 amino acids long. The CDR3 protein is CASSYGTGQNTGELFF. CDR3 DNA sequence: TGTGCCAGCAGCTACGGGACAGGCCAGAACACCGGGGAGCTGTTTTTT.

This chain uses TRBV7-9 with TRBJ2-7; D uncertain. CDR3 length: 13 amino acids. Trimming took 0 bases from V and 5 from J, leaving 8 bases between them. Germline CDR1 reads SEHNR; CDR2 reads FQNEAQ (reference sequence). The CDR3 region has the DNA TGTGCCAGCAGCTTAGCGTTGGGTAACGAGCAGTACTTC. It translates to CASSLALGNEQYF.

The V and J genes are TRBV19 and TRBJ1-5, with D possibly being TRBD1 (5 bases). The CDR3 covers 12 residues. Germline values: CDR1 LNHDA, CDR2 SQIVND (reference sequence). Trimming took 7 bases from V and 5 from J, leaving 9 bases between them. The CDR3 DNA follows: TGTGCCAGTAACCAGGGCGATCAGCCCCAGCATTTT. This encodes CASNQGDQPQHF.

The chain has TRBV18 and TRBJ1-2, with D unclear. The germline V gene has CDR1 KGHSH and CDR2 LQKENI. This CDR3 is 13 amino acids long. Trimming shortened V by 2 bases and J by 2 bases, and 6 bases separated the two germline ends. The CDR3 DNA reads as TGTGCCAGCTCACCAGGGGAGAACTATGGCTACACCTTC. Translating it yields CASSPGENYGYTF.